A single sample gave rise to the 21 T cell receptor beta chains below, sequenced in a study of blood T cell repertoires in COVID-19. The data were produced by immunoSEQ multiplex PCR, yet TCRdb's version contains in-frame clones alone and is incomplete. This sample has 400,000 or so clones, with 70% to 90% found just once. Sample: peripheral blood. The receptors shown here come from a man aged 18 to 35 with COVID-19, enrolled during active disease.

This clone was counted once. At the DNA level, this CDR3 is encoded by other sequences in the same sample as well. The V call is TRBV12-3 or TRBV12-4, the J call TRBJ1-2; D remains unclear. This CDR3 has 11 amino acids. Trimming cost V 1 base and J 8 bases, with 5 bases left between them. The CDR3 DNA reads TGTGCCAGCAGTTTAGGGCGGGGCTACACCTTC. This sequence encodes CASSLGRGYTF.

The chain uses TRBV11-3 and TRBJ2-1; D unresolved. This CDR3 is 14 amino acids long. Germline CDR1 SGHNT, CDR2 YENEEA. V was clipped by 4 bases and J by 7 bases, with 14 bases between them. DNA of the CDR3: TGTGCCAGCAGCTCCACAATGCCCTCAAATGAGCAGTTCTTC. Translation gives CASSSTMPSNEQFF. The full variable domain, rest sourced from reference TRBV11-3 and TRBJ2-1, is EAGVVQSPRYKIIEKKQPVAFWCNPISGHNTLYWYLQNLGQGPELLIRYENEEAVDDSQLPKDRFSAERLKGVDSTLKIQPAELGDSAVYLCASSSTMPSNEQFFGPGTRLTVL.

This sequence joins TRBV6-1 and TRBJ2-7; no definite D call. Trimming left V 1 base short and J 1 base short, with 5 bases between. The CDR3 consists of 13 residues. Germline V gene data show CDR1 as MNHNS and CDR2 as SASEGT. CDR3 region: CASSEGGSYEQYF. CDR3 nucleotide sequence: TGTGCCAGCAGTGAAGGAGGATCCTACGAGCAGTACTTC.

The CDR3 sequence is CASTLKAGLYNEQFF. CDR3 DNA sequence: TGTGCCAGTACCCTGAAGGCGGGGCTCTACAATGAGCAGTTCTTC. The rearrangement joins TRBV19 to TRBJ2-1, with D maybe TRBD2 (6 bases). The V and J ends lost 7 bases and 3 bases respectively, with 16 bases between them. Germline CDR1 reads LNHDA; CDR2 reads SQIVND (reference sequence). The CDR3 runs to 15 residues.

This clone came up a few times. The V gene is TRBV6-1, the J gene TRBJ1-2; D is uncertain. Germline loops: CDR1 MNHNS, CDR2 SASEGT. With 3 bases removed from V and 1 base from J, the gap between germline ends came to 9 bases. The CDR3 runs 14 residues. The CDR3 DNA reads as TGTGCCAGCAGTGATTGGGAGCGTAACTATGGCTACACCTTC. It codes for CASSDWERNYGYTF.

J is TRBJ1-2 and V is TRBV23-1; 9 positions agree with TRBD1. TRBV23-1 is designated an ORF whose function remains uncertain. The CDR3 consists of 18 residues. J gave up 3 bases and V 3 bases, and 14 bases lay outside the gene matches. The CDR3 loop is CASSHRRVRTGDYYGYTF. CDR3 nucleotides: TGCGCCAGCAGTCATAGACGCGTCCGGACAGGGGATTACTATGGCTACACCTTC.

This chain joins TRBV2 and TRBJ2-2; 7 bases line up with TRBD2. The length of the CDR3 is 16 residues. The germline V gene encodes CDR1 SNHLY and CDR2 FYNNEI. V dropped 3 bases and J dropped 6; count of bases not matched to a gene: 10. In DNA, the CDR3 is TGTGCCAGCAGTGAGGGGGGACTATTGGTATCCGGGGAGCTGTTTTTT. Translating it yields CASSEGGLLVSGELFF.

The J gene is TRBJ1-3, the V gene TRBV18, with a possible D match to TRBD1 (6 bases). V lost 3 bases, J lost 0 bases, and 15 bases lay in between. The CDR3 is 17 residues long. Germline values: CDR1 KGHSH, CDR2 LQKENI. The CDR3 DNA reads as TGTGCCAGCTCACCCTTGGACAGCCTCAACTCTGGAAACACCATATATTTT. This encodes CASSPLDSLNSGNTIYF.

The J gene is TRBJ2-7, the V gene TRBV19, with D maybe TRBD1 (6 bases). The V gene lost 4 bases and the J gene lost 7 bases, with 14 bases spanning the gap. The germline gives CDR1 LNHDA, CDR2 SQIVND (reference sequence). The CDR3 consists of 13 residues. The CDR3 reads CASSTRGTGEQYF. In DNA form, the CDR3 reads TGTGCCAGTAGTACCCGGGGCACAGGGGAGCAGTACTTC.

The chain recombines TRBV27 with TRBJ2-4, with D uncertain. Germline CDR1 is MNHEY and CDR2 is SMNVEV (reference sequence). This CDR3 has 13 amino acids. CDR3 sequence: CVVLKRAKNIQYF. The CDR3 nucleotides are TGTGTCGTCCTAAAAAGAGCCAAAAACATTCAGTACTTC.

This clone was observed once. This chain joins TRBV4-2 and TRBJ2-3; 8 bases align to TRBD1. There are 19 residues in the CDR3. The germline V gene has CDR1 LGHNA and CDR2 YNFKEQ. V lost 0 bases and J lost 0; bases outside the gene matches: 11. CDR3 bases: TGTGCCAGCAGCCAAGATTGGGCAGCAGGGGGCGCGAGCACAGATACGCAGTATTTT. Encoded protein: CASSQDWAAGGASTDTQYF.

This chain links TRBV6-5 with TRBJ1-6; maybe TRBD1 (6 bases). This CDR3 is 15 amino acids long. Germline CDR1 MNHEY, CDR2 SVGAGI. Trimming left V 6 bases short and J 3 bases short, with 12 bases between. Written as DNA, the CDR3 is TGTGCCAGCAGCTCCGGGACACTCTATAATTCACCCCTCCACTTT. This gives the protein CASSSGTLYNSPLHF.

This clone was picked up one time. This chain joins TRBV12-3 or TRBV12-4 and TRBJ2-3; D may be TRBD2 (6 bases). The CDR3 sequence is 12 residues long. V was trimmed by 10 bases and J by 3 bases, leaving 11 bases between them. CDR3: CATREETDTQYF. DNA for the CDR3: TGTGCCACCAGGGAGGAAACAGATACGCAGTATTTT.

CDR3 nucleotides: TGTGCCACCCAACCGCGAACAGATACGCAGTATTTT. It codes for CATQPRTDTQYF. J is TRBJ2-3 and V is TRBV2, with no clear D. Deletions cut 10 bases from V and 3 bases from J, with 11 bases between. The germline V gene encodes CDR1 SNHLY and CDR2 FYNNEI. There are 12 residues in the CDR3.

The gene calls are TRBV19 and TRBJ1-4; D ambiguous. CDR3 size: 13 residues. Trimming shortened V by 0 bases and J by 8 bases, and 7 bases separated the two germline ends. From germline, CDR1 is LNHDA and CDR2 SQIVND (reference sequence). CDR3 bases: TGTGCCAGTAGTATAGATAACAGCGAAAAACTGTTTTTT. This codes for CASSIDNSEKLFF.

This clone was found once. DNA of the CDR3: TGTGCCAGCCGGACGGGGGTTGGCGGTTCCTACGAGCAGTACTTC. Amino acids: CASRTGVGGSYEQYF. The rearrangement uses TRBV2 and TRBJ2-7; maybe TRBD2 (6 bases). CDR1 is SNHLY and CDR2 is FYNNEI in the germline V gene. This CDR3 is built from 15 residues. Trimming stripped 8 bases from V and 1 base from J, with 18 bases between.

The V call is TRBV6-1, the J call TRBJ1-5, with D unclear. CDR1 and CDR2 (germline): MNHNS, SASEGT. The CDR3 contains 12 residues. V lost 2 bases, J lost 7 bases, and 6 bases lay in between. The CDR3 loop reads CASSEWAQPQHF. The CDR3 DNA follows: TGTGCCAGCAGTGAATGGGCCCAGCCCCAGCATTTT.

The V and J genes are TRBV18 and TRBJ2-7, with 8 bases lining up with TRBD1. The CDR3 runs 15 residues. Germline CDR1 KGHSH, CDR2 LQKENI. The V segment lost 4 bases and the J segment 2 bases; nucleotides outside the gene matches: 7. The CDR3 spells CASSRQGPKTYEQYF. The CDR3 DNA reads TGTGCCAGCTCACGACAGGGGCCGAAAACCTACGAGCAGTACTTC.

The CDR3 DNA follows: TGTGCCAGTAGCGACAGGGGATTTGGGCCCCAGCATTTT. It encodes CASSDRGFGPQHF. The V gene is TRBV19, the J gene TRBJ1-5; 8 positions match TRBD1. The CDR3 length is 13 residues. Germline V lookup: CDR1 LNHDA, CDR2 SQIVND (reference sequence). Trimming cost V 6 bases and J 9 bases; bases outside gene matches: 7.

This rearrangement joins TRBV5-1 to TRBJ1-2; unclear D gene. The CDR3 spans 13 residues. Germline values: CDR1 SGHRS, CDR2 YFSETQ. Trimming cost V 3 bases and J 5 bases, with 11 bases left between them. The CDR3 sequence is CASSSSDTYGYTF. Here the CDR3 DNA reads TGCGCCAGCAGCTCGTCTGACACATATGGCTACACCTTC.

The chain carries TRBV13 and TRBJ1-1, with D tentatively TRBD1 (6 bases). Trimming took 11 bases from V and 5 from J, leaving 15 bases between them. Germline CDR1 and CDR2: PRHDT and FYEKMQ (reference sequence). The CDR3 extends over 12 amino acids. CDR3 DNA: TGTGCCCAGGGGAAAAGTGGAACTGAAGCTTTCTTT. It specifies CAQGKSGTEAFF.